This T cell receptor beta chain was captured in a study of metastatic and nonmetastatic thyroid tumors (dated by TCRdb to 2020 to 2022). Broadly, across the study: For patients with malignant and with benign thyroid disease, the researchers compared repertoires between peripheral blood samples and tumor or nodule tissue samples.

There are 14 amino acids in the CDR3, from cysteine to phenylalanine inclusive. Solely the CDR3 DNA is kept, with 42 bases framed from the first base. The germline V gene (reference sequence) supplies CDR1 LNHNV and CDR2 YYDKDF. Comments on this clone: Its antigen remains undetermined. No base quality values were provided; no much bigger clone lies one nucleotide off.

Before undergoing thyroid surgery, none of the patients had been given any kind of treatment. Using T-cell receptor beta sequencing, the researchers looked back retrospectively at clinical samples from patients, gathered between about 2012 and 2018. Libraries were prepared through PCR. The sequencer was an Illumina HiSeq 4000. High-throughput sequencing was used to profile the TCR beta-chain CDR3 region of each patient. The published analysis was carried out like this. The researchers built a classifier to tell apart papillary thyroid cancer patients with distant metastasis, based on CDR3 differences among clinicopathological groups. Repertoire diversity was assessed with the Shannon index, and tumor-blood repertoire similarity with the Morisita-Horn index. TCRdb reanalyzed the raw reads on its own, using fastp at Q25 for trimming and MiXCR for clone calling, and kept in-frame beta chains. TCRdb, not the authors, supplied the V and J calls. The sample table records about 13,000 clones; about 26% of these occur just once. The ten largest clones represent 12% of the sample.

Findings and caveats that apply to the study as a whole: TCR beta diversity was reported as significantly higher in malignant tumors than in benign nodules, in both blood and tumor samples.

This clonotype was obtained from a female donor with papillary thyroid cancer or a benign thyroid nodule (not recorded which). Some clones in this sample may be carry-over from other donors' samples. Material for sequencing was tumor tissue. The rearranged segments are TRBV15 and TRBJ1-4; TRBD1 lines up with 8 middle nucleotides. Here is the DNA: TGTCACCCGAGTCAGGGGGCGACTAATGAAAAACTGTTTTTT. The resulting protein is CHPSQGATNEKLFF.